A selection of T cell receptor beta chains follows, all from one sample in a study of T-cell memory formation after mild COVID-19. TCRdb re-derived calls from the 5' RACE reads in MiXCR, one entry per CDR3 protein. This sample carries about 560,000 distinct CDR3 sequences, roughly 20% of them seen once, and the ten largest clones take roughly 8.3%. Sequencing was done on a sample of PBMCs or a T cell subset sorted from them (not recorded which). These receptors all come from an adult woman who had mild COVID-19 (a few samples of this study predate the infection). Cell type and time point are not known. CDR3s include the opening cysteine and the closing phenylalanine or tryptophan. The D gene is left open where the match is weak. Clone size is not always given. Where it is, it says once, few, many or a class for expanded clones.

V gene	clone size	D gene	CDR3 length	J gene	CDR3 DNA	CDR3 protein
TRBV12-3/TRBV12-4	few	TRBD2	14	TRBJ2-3	TGTGCCAGCAGTTTACGGCTAGCGGGAGATACGCAGTATTTT	CASSLRLAGDTQYF
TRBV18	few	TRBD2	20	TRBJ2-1	TGTGCCAGCTCCACGACTAGCGGGCCGCTACCCGAAGCGTCCTACAATGAGCAGTTCTTC	CASSTTSGPLPEASYNEQFF
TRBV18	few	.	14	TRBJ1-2	TGTGCCAGCTCACCACGGCAGGGGTGGTATGGCTACACCTTC	CASSPRQGWYGYTF
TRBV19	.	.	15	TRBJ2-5	TGTGCCAGTAGTCCCCGGACACTACATCAAGAGACCCAGTACTTC	CASSPRTLHQETQYF
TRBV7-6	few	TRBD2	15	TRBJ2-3	TGTGCCAGCAGCTCCGGGACTAGCGGGGGCGCGACGCAGTATTTT	CASSSGTSGGATQYF
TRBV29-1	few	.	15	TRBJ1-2	TGCAGCGTTGAAGTTCAGTCAACTGTCTACTATGGCTACACCTTC	CSVEVQSTVYYGYTF
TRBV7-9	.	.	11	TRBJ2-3	TGTGCCAGCAGCCAGCCAGATACGCAGTATTTT	CASSQPDTQYF
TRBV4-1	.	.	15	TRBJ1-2	TGCGCCAGCAGCCCGACGGACAGTCCCAATTATGGCTACACCTTC	CASSPTDSPNYGYTF
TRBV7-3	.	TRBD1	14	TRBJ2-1	TGTGCCAGCAGCAACACAGGGGTAAGGGATGAGCAGTTCTTC	CASSNTGVRDEQFF
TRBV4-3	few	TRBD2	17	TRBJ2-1	TGCGCCAGCAGCCAACGTGGACTAGCGGGAGGCCGCAATGAGCAGTTCTTC	CASSQRGLAGGRNEQFF
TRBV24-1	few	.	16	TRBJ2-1	TGTGCCACCAGTGGAGCGGTCCGCCCGATTGTGGGTGAGCAGTTCTTC	CATSGAVRPIVGEQFF
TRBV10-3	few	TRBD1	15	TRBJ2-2	TGTGCCATCAAAACAGGGGGCTCGTACACCGGGGAGCTGTTTTTT	CAIKTGGSYTGELFF
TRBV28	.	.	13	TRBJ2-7	TGTGCCAGCAGTCCTTCCAGGGCGCACGAGCAGTACTTC	CASSPSRAHEQYF
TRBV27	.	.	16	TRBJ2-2	TGTGCCAGCAGTTTCGGGTGGGGACCCAACACCGGGGAGCTGTTTTTT	CASSFGWGPNTGELFF
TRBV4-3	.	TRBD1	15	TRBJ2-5	TGCGCCAGCAGCCAAGATCATAGAGGACAGGGGACCCAGTACTTC	CASSQDHRGQGTQYF
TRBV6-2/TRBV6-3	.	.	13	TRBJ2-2	TGTGCCACCTCTGGACAGCACACCGGGGAGCTGTTTTTT	CATSGQHTGELFF
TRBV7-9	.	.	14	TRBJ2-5	TGTGCCAGCACCTTAGTCAGGGCAGAGGAGACCCAGTACTTC	CASTLVRAEETQYF
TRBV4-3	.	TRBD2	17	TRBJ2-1	TGCGCCAGCAGCCAAGGACATCCTAGCGGTCGGGGGTATGAGCAGTTCTTC	CASSQGHPSGRGYEQFF
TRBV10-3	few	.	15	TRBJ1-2	TGTGCCATCAGTGAGGTTGTAGGGGCGAACTATGGCTACACCTTC	CAISEVVGANYGYTF
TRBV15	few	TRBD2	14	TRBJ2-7	TGTGCCACCAGCAGAGGGGAGGGTTTTTACGAGCAGTACTTC	CATSRGEGFYEQYF
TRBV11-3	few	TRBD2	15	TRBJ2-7	TGTGCCAGCAGCCCCGGGACTAGCGGTTACTACGAGCAGTACTTC	CASSPGTSGYYEQYF
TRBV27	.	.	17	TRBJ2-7	TGTGCCAGCAGTTTATATAGGATCCCGGGGTTGGCCTACGAGCAGTACTTC	CASSLYRIPGLAYEQYF
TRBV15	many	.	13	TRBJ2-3	TGTGCCACCAGCAGAGATACGGCAGATACGCAGTATTTT	CATSRDTADTQYF
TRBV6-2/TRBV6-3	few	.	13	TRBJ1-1	TGTGCCAGCAGTTACTCGAACTGGCGTGAGGCTTTCTTT	CASSYSNWREAFF
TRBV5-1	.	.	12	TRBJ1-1	TGCGCCAGCAGCCCGGACACCCCCCGAGCTTTCTTT	CASSPDTPRAFF
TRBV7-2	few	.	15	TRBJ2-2	TGTGCCAGCAGCTCAGGCAGGGGTCGGACCGGGGAGCTGTTTTTT	CASSSGRGRTGELFF
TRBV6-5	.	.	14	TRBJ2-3	TGTGCCAGCAGTTACTTGGGGGGCCACTCTACGCAGTATTTT	CASSYLGGHSTQYF
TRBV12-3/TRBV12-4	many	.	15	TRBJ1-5	TGTGCCAGCAGTTTAGCATCAGGGTCGGGTCAGCCCCAGCATTTT	CASSLASGSGQPQHF
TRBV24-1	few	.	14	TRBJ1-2	TGTGCCACCAGTGATTTGACGGCCAGCGCTGGCTACACCTTC	CATSDLTASAGYTF
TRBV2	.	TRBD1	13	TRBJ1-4	TGTGCCAGCAGGGGACAGAGTAATGAAAAACTGTTTTTT	CASRGQSNEKLFF
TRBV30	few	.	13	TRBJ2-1	TGTGCCTGGAGCGGGAGACGTCTCAATGAGCAGTTCTTC	CAWSGRRLNEQFF
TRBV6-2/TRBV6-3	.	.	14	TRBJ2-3	TGTGCCAGCAGTTATACATCTCCGGCGGATACGCAGTATTTT	CASSYTSPADTQYF
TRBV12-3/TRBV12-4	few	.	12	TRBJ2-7	TGTGCCAGCAGTTTGGCAACAGGCGAGCAGTACTTC	CASSLATGEQYF
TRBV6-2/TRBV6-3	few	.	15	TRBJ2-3	TGTGCCAGCAGTTACGTCGATGAAGGGCCCGATACGCAGTATTTT	CASSYVDEGPDTQYF
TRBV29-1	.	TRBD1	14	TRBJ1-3	TGCAGCGCCTCTGAGGGGGCGGGTGGAAACACCATATATTTT	CSASEGAGGNTIYF
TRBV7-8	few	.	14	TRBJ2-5	TGTGCCAGCAGCTTATGGGCCAACCAAGAGACCCAGTACTTC	CASSLWANQETQYF
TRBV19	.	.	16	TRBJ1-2	TGTGCCAGTAGTGCGTCCGGGACGGCTGTCAACTATGGCTACACCTTC	CASSASGTAVNYGYTF
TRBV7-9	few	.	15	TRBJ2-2	TGTGCCAGCAGCTTCATCCGGGGTGGCACCGGGGAGCTGTTTTTT	CASSFIRGGTGELFF
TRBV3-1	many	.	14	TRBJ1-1	TGCGCCAGCAGCCAAGACACGGGGAACACTGAAGCTTTCTTT	CASSQDTGNTEAFF
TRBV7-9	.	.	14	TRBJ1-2	TGTGCCAGCAGGCGGGACCTTTTCTCGGGGGGCTACACCTTC	CASRRDLFSGGYTF
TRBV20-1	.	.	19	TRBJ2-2	TGCAGTGCTAGAGGGGGAAGACAGGGAGGGTCGAGTTACACCGGGGAGCTGTTTTTT	CSARGGRQGGSSYTGELFF
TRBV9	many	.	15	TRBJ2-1	TGTGCCAGCAGCGTAGAGGGGATCGGATACAATGAGCAGTTCTTC	CASSVEGIGYNEQFF
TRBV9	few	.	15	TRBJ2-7	TGTGCCAGCAGCGTAGCTACATGGGGGGACTACGAGCAGTACTTC	CASSVATWGDYEQYF
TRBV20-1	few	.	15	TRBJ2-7	TGCAGTGCTAGAGATCGGGGACATGGGTCCTACGAGCAGTACTTC	CSARDRGHGSYEQYF
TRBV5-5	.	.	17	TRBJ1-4	TGTGCCAGCACCCAAACCACACAGACCTGGGAGGGTGAAAAACTGTTTTTT	CASTQTTQTWEGEKLFF
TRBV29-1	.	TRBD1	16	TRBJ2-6	TGCAGCGTTGAGGGACAGGGCTCCTCTGGGGCCAACGTCCTGACTTTC	CSVEGQGSSGANVLTF
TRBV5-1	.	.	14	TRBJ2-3	TGCGCCAGCAGCTTGTCCGTGGGCACAGATACGCAGTATTTT	CASSLSVGTDTQYF